This TCR beta chain comes out of a study of shared T cell receptors in the human thymus. Trimming shortened V by 3 bases and J by 3 bases, and 23 bases separated the two germline ends. The CDR3 spans 19 residues. Germline lookup yields CDR1 KGHSH and CDR2 LQKENI. TCRdb's copy holds only in-frame clones and misses some; the assay was immunoSEQ multiplex PCR. Of 720,000 or so clones listed, 80% to 90% are singletons. The same sample was also studied in work on human thymus T cells.

Sequenced input: thymocytes. This clonotype originated in a girl less than two years old with a congenital heart defect. The V gene is TRBV18, the J gene TRBJ2-2; D not certain. The CDR3 reads CASSPAAEASASYTGELFF. Here the CDR3 DNA reads TGTGCCAGCTCACCGGCAGCCGAGGCTTCTGCTTCGTACACCGGGGAGCTGTTTTTT.